This record looks at one T cell receptor beta chain sequence and its context. Sequencing was performed with immunoSEQ multiplex PCR; in TCRdb, only in-frame clones are kept and a portion is missing. Here the sample spans 75,000 to 80,000 clones, about 86% being singletons. The data derive from a study of blood T cell repertoires in COVID-19. The CDR3 spans 16 residues. Germline V lookup: CDR1 MNHEY, CDR2 SVGEGT. The V gene lost 0 bases and the J gene lost 1 base, with 12 bases spanning the gap. The sequenced sample consisted of peripheral blood. The clonotype was recovered from a human donor in a cohort sampled during active COVID-19. J is TRBJ2-5 and V is TRBV6-2 or TRBV6-3; D gene unclear. As DNA, the CDR3 is TGTGCCAGCAGTTACTCGAGTGGCGGCAGCCAAGAGACCCAGTACTTC. Translated, it gives CASSYSSGGSQETQYF.